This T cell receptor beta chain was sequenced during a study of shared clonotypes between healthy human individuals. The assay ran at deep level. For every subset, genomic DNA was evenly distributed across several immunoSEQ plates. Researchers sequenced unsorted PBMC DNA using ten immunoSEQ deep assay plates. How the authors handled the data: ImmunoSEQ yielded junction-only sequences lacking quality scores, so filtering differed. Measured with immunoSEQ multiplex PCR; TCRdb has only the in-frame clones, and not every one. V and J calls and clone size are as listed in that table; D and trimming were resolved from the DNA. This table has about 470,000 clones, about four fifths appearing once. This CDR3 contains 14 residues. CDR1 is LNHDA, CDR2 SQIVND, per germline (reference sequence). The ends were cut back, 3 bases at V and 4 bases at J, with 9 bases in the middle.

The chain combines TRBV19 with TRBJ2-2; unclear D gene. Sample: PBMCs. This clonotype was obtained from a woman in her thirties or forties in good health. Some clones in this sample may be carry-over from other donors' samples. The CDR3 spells CASSIQAATGELFF. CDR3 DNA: TGTGCCAGTAGTATCCAGGCTGCCACCGGGGAGCTGTTTTTT.